These T cell receptor beta chains were read from a single sample in a study of radiation and T cells in renal cell carcinoma. Libraries were prepared by immunoSEQ multiplex PCR; TCRdb keeps only in-frame clonotypes and omits some of them. The data show fewer than 45,000 clones, 70% to 85% seen once. Sequences were derived from blood, sampled from a patient whose treatment included radiotherapy and nephrectomy. These receptor sequences come from a woman in her 70s with renal cell carcinoma. The CDR3 runs from the conserved cysteine through the conserved F or W. D genes are given only for firm matches. Not all rows give a size; the values are once, few, many and, for expanded clones, a class.

CDR3 length: 14; J gene: TRBJ2-2; V gene: TRBV29-1; D gene: -; clone size: -; CDR3 protein: CSVQDQGLGGELFF; CDR3 DNA: TGCAGCGTGCAAGACCAGGGGTTGGGCGGGGAGCTGTTTTTT
CDR3 length: 15; J gene: TRBJ2-2; V gene: TRBV30; D gene: -; clone size: -; CDR3 protein: CAWSVDPLVTGELFF; CDR3 DNA: TGTGCCTGGAGTGTTGACCCCTTAGTCACCGGGGAGCTGTTTTTT
CDR3 length: 14; J gene: TRBJ2-5; V gene: TRBV11-2; D gene: -; clone size: -; CDR3 protein: CASSLNVRQETQYF; CDR3 DNA: TGTGCCAGCAGCTTAAACGTCAGACAAGAGACCCAGTACTTC
CDR3 length: 14; J gene: TRBJ2-1; V gene: TRBV30; D gene: TRBD1; clone size: -; CDR3 protein: CAWGTGSSYNEQFF; CDR3 DNA: TGTGCCTGGGGGACAGGGAGCTCCTACAATGAGCAGTTCTTC
CDR3 length: 13; J gene: TRBJ2-5; V gene: TRBV2; D gene: -; clone size: -; CDR3 protein: CASTRGIQETQYF; CDR3 DNA: TGTGCCAGCACTCGGGGGATTCAAGAGACCCAGTACTTC
CDR3 length: 14; J gene: TRBJ1-1; V gene: TRBV5-4; D gene: -; clone size: medium-sized; CDR3 protein: CASSLWQAKGEAFF; CDR3 DNA: TGTGCCAGCAGCTTGTGGCAGGCGAAGGGTGAAGCTTTCTTT
CDR3 length: 15; J gene: TRBJ2-5; V gene: TRBV25-1; D gene: -; clone size: -; CDR3 protein: CASSDSGSYQETQYF; CDR3 DNA: TGTGCCAGCAGTGACTCCGGGAGTTATCAAGAGACCCAGTACTTC
CDR3 length: 15; J gene: TRBJ2-3; V gene: TRBV2; D gene: -; clone size: -; CDR3 protein: CASTVWGQSTDTQYF; CDR3 DNA: TGTGCCAGCACGGTGTGGGGGCAAAGCACAGATACGCAGTATTTT
CDR3 length: 15; J gene: TRBJ1-2; V gene: TRBV9; D gene: TRBD1; clone size: -; CDR3 protein: CASSGGRDRVYGYTF; CDR3 DNA: TGTGCCAGCAGCGGAGGACGGGACAGGGTCTATGGCTACACCTTC
CDR3 length: 14; J gene: TRBJ1-1; V gene: TRBV5-4; D gene: TRBD1; clone size: -; CDR3 protein: CASSRDRGNTEAFF; CDR3 DNA: TGTGCCAGCAGCCGGGACAGGGGGAACACTGAAGCTTTCTTT
CDR3 length: 15; J gene: TRBJ2-3; V gene: TRBV28; D gene: -; clone size: -; CDR3 protein: CASSRSFGYQDPQDF; CDR3 DNA: TGTGCCAGCAGTAGATCCTTTGGGTATCAGGACCCTCAGGATTTT
CDR3 length: 15; J gene: TRBJ2-3; V gene: TRBV5-4; D gene: -; clone size: once; CDR3 protein: CASSSPERPTDTQYF; CDR3 DNA: TGTGCCAGCAGCTCCCCCGAACGCCCCACAGATACGCAGTATTTT
CDR3 length: 17; J gene: TRBJ2-5; V gene: TRBV5-1; D gene: TRBD2; clone size: -; CDR3 protein: CASSFSGRAEVQETQYF; CDR3 DNA: TGCGCCAGCAGCTTTAGCGGGAGGGCAGAGGTACAAGAGACCCAGTACTTC
CDR3 length: 14; J gene: TRBJ2-1; V gene: TRBV5-5; D gene: TRBD2; clone size: -; CDR3 protein: CASSLTSGLGEQFF; CDR3 DNA: TGTGCCAGCAGCTTGACTAGCGGACTAGGGGAGCAGTTCTTC
CDR3 length: 14; J gene: TRBJ2-3; V gene: TRBV4-2; D gene: -; clone size: -; CDR3 protein: CASSQDTGADTQYF; CDR3 DNA: TGTGCCAGCAGCCAAGATACAGGCGCAGATACGCAGTATTTT
CDR3 length: 14; J gene: TRBJ2-1; V gene: TRBV10-1; D gene: -; clone size: -; CDR3 protein: CASSASGAYNEQFF; CDR3 DNA: TGCGCCAGCAGTGCAAGCGGTGCCTACAATGAGCAGTTCTTC
CDR3 length: 16; J gene: TRBJ2-7; V gene: TRBV10-3; D gene: TRBD2; clone size: -; CDR3 protein: CAISEASGSINHEQYF; CDR3 DNA: TGTGCCATCAGTGAGGCTAGCGGGAGTATTAACCACGAGCAGTACTTC
CDR3 length: 13; J gene: TRBJ2-5; V gene: TRBV19; D gene: TRBD1; clone size: -; CDR3 protein: CASSYGTGETQYF; CDR3 DNA: TGTGCCAGTAGTTATGGGACAGGAGAGACCCAGTACTTC
CDR3 length: 16; J gene: TRBJ2-1; V gene: TRBV19; D gene: -; clone size: few; CDR3 protein: CASSIEEGYPYNEQFF; CDR3 DNA: TGTGCCAGTAGTATAGAAGAGGGCTATCCCTACAATGAGCAGTTCTTC
CDR3 length: 14; J gene: TRBJ1-1; V gene: TRBV28; D gene: -; clone size: -; CDR3 protein: CASTGRMNPAEAFF; CDR3 DNA: TGTGCCAGCACCGGGAGGATGAATCCTGCTGAAGCTTTCTTT
CDR3 length: 14; J gene: TRBJ1-6; V gene: TRBV6-6; D gene: -; clone size: once; CDR3 protein: CASSYVRDNSPLHF; CDR3 DNA: TGTGCCAGCAGTTACGTCAGAGATAATTCACCCCTCCACTTT
CDR3 length: 14; J gene: TRBJ2-7; V gene: TRBV5-1; D gene: TRBD1; clone size: -; CDR3 protein: CASSDSTGVGEQYF; CDR3 DNA: TGCGCCAGCAGCGATTCTACAGGGGTAGGCGAGCAGTACTTC
CDR3 length: 15; J gene: TRBJ1-1; V gene: TRBV6-1; D gene: -; clone size: -; CDR3 protein: CASSSFGGRDTEAFF; CDR3 DNA: TGTGCCAGCAGTTCTTTTGGGGGGCGCGACACTGAAGCTTTCTTT
CDR3 length: 13; J gene: TRBJ1-6; V gene: TRBV2; D gene: -; clone size: -; CDR3 protein: CASSEARDSPLHF; CDR3 DNA: TGTGCCAGCAGTGAAGCCCGGGATTCACCCCTCCACTTT
CDR3 length: 13; J gene: TRBJ2-2; V gene: TRBV9; D gene: -; clone size: -; CDR3 protein: CASSLKGSGELFF; CDR3 DNA: TGTGCCAGCAGCCTAAAAGGCTCCGGGGAGCTGTTTTTT
CDR3 length: 15; J gene: TRBJ2-2; V gene: TRBV18; D gene: -; clone size: -; CDR3 protein: CASSPITAHTGELFF; CDR3 DNA: TGTGCCAGCTCACCAATAACCGCTCACACCGGGGAGCTGTTTTTT
CDR3 length: 15; J gene: TRBJ2-7; V gene: TRBV4-3; D gene: TRBD2; clone size: -; CDR3 protein: CASSPFSGKPYEQYF; CDR3 DNA: TGCGCCAGCAGCCCTTTTAGCGGGAAGCCCTACGAGCAGTACTTC
CDR3 length: 14; J gene: TRBJ2-1; V gene: TRBV11-2; D gene: TRBD1; clone size: medium-sized; CDR3 protein: CASSGTGADNEQFF; CDR3 DNA: TGTGCCAGCTCCGGGACAGGGGCAGACAATGAGCAGTTCTTC
CDR3 length: 16; J gene: TRBJ1-2; V gene: TRBV4-3; D gene: -; clone size: -; CDR3 protein: CASSQDLPGFGYGYTF; CDR3 DNA: TGCGCCAGCAGCCAAGATCTTCCGGGATTCGGCTATGGCTACACCTTC
CDR3 length: 15; J gene: TRBJ2-1; V gene: TRBV28; D gene: TRBD1; clone size: -; CDR3 protein: CASRFGQGVSRGQFF; CDR3 DNA: TGTGCCAGCAGATTCGGACAGGGGGTCAGCCGAGGGCAGTTCTTC
CDR3 length: 16; J gene: TRBJ1-5; V gene: TRBV4-1; D gene: -; clone size: few; CDR3 protein: CASSQITGSGGQPQHF; CDR3 DNA: TGCGCCAGCAGCCAAATAACAGGGTCCGGGGGACAGCCCCAGCATTTT
CDR3 length: 15; J gene: TRBJ2-7; V gene: TRBV5-1; D gene: -; clone size: once; CDR3 protein: CASSVGTGPYYEQYF; CDR3 DNA: TGCGCCAGCAGCGTGGGGACGGGACCCTACTACGAGCAGTACTTC
CDR3 length: 15; J gene: TRBJ2-2; V gene: TRBV29-1; D gene: -; clone size: -; CDR3 protein: CSVPRSGGSTGELFF; CDR3 DNA: TGCAGCGTACCTCGGTCGGGGGGCAGCACCGGGGAGCTGTTTTTT